Below, one T cell receptor beta chain is given with its context. Its antigen remains undetermined. One base away lies a much larger clone, so this may be a sequencing read error. Sequenced using an Illumina HiSeq 2500. TCR beta libraries were prepared by quantitative 5'-RACE with molecular barcodes. In the source study's methods: To identify disease-linked TCR variants, a new computational method was used, one built on a probabilistic model of VDJ rearrangement. TCRdb's own reprocessing of the public reads used fastp at Q25 and MiXCR and kept productive beta chains. A single entry per CDR3 protein holds the most common genes and DNA from its merged rows. The V and J calls here are based on TCRdb, not the publication. This sample lists 150,000 to 200,000 distinct CDR3 sequences; 10% to 15% were detected once. Jointly, the top ten make up 11% of the sample. Deletion took 8 bases off V and 0 bases off J, with a span of 16 bases between the germline ends. Sequences SEHNR (CDR1) and FQNEAQ (CDR2) are obtained from the germline V gene (reference sequence). From the cysteine up to the phenylalanine, the CDR3 has a length of 16 residues. CDR3 DNA is the only sequence kept; it has 48 bases, read in frame from the first base.

The sample originates from a study of CD8 T cells in ankylosing spondylitis (dated by TCRdb to 2016 to 2017). Regarding the study in general: The study set out to find disease-linked TCR variants by profiling T cell receptor beta repertoires in ankylosing spondylitis patients and healthy donors. Samples of peripheral blood were taken, and for ankylosing spondylitis patients, synovial fluid was collected as well. The full study cohort was made up of 25 ankylosing spondylitis patients and 95 to 130 healthy donors.

What the research found in general, with its limitations: The disease-linked clones had a CD8+ phenotype and were found at relatively low frequencies in peripheral blood. Some of the motif variants had been reported before in the synovial fluid and blood of reactive arthritis patients, a finding that suggests common disease-initiation mechanisms. The disease-linked clones were reported to be significantly enriched in matched synovial fluid samples from ankylosing spondylitis patients. A TCR beta motif of fewer than 10 highly homologous amino acid variants appeared characteristic of blood from ankylosing spondylitis patients.

The chain is made from TRBV7-9 and TRBJ1-4; TRBD1 is possibly the D segment (5 matching bases). This receptor was identified in a female donor with ankylosing spondylitis or in good health (not recorded which). Sequencing used blood, either unsorted or a sorted T cell fraction (not recorded which). CDR3 protein: CASGSRQSATNEKLFF. The sequenced DNA: TGTGCCAGCGGGTCGAGACAGTCTGCAACTAATGAAAAACTGTTTTTT.